This T cell receptor beta chain is drawn from a study of tumor-infiltrating lymphocytes in primary liver carcinoma. Both RNA and DNA were isolated together from around 18-30 mg of bulk tissue that had not been sorted. Patients had primary liver carcinoma treated by surgical resection. There were five separate regions sampled from each tumor. This clonotype was counted a few times. Its antigen remains unknown. Trimming took 9 bases from V and 12 from J; bases not matched to a gene: 12. The CDR3 length is 12 residues. Germline-derived CDR1 and CDR2 are MNHNS and SASEGT. Study outcomes and limitations: Tumors reached a significantly greater top-250-clone fraction than blood did (p = 0.039). Just about 7-24% of leading clones were found in every one of five regions.

The input was 500 ng total RNA; TCR beta cDNA was made from it with a constant-region primer. TCR beta libraries came from three nested multiplex PCR rounds using slightly modified ARM-PCR. The first two PCR rounds used TRBV1-TRBV30 forward primers with a C-beta reverse primer, roughly 11 cycles each. TCRdb called the multiplex PCR reads again in MiXCR, with one record for every CDR3 protein. The table shows fewer than 250,000 distinct CDR3 sequences, with roughly 80% occurring only once. This TCR derives from a middle-aged man with primary liver carcinoma and hepatitis B virus infection. The sequencing sample was made of tumor tissue from primary liver carcinoma. This chain joins TRBV6-1 and TRBJ1-2; 8 nucleotides line up with TRBD1. The CDR3, as DNA: TGTGCCAGTAATGAAGGCAGGGGGCGGAACACCTTC. Protein: CASNEGRGRNTF.